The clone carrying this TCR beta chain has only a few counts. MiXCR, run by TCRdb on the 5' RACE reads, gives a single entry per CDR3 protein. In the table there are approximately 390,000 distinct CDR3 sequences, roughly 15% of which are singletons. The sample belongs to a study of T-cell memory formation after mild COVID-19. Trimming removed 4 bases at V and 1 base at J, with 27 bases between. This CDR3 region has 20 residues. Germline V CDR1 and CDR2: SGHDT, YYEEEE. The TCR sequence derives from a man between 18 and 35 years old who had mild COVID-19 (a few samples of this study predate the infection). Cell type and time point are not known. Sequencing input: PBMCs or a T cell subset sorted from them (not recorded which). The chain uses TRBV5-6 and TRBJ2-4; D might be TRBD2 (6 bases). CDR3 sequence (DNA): TGTGCCAGCAGCCCCTCTGCTCGGCACGCGGGGATGGTGGCCAAAAACATTCAGTACTTC. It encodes CASSPSARHAGMVAKNIQYF.